This T cell receptor beta chain came from a study of OX40 agonist ivuxolimab in advanced cancers. This clone has just one count. Measured with immunoSEQ multiplex PCR; TCRdb has only the in-frame clones, and not every one. The repertoire includes more than 65,000 clones, around 91% of them detected once, and roughly a tenth sits in the top ten. The J segment lost 5 bases and the V segment lost 5 bases, leaving 4 bases of the junction unmatched. Germline CDR1 and CDR2: SGHTA and FQGNSA. The CDR3 length is 14 residues. The sequence was obtained from an adult with an advanced solid tumor such as melanoma, head and neck, liver or kidney cancer. Sample: CD4+ or CD8+ T cells sorted from blood, taken in a trial of the OX40 agonist ivuxolimab. J is TRBJ2-1 and V is TRBV7-2; 9 bases fit TRBD1. DNA for the CDR3: TGTGCCAGCAGCCGACAGGGGGACAACAATGAGCAGTTCTTC. It is translated as CASSRQGDNNEQFF.